This TCR beta chain was captured in a study of blood T cell repertoires in COVID-19. Whole-study context: The United States, Italy and Spain supplied acute and convalescent COVID-19 samples.

Per the original methods: Reference gene primer amplification gave nucleated cell count estimates. Repertoires were generated with immunoSEQ multiplex PCR, while TCRdb's copy carries only in-frame clones and drops some. V, J and clone size derive from that table, while D and trimming were established from the DNA sequence. The table records 100,000 or so clones, over 75% of them present only once. This receptor was taken from a middle-aged man with acute or convalescent COVID-19. The sequenced sample was peripheral blood.

The CDR3 spells CATSEPVGGTDTQYF. In nucleotides, the CDR3 is TGTGCCACCAGTGAACCCGTAGGGGGCACAGATACGCAGTATTTT. The V and J genes are TRBV24-1 and TRBJ2-3; a weak D match, TRBD1 (5 bases). Germline V gives CDR1 KGHDR, CDR2 SFDVKD. The CDR3 sequence is 15 residues long. V was trimmed by 4 bases and J by 1 base, leaving 11 bases between them.